These 7 T cell receptor beta chains were all obtained from the same sample, sequenced in a study of blood T cell repertoires in COVID-19. Using immunoSEQ multiplex PCR, the repertoire was profiled, and TCRdb retains in-frame clones only, with some absent. The sample has 450,000 to 500,000 clones, 75% to 90% seen once. The sequencing sample was made of PBMCs or T cells enriched from blood (not recorded which). These receptor sequences come from a woman under 30 who had recovered from COVID-19.

The J gene is TRBJ2-2, the V gene TRBV3-1 (or the pseudogene TRBV3-2), with TRBD2 identical over 8 bases. Germline assignment: CDR1 LGHDT and CDR2 YNNKEL (reference sequence). The CDR3 spans 15 residues. V lost 7 bases, J lost 0 bases, and 4 bases stayed unmatched. The CDR3 region has the DNA TGTGCCAGCAATAAAGCGGGGGCGAACACCGGGGAGCTGTTTTTT. Translation gives CASNKAGANTGELFF.

The rearrangement links TRBV5-1 to TRBJ2-1; TRBD1 aligns across 9 bases. Trimming at V came to 4 bases and at J to 4 bases, leaving 9 bases not matched to a gene. Germline V gene sequence: CDR1 SGHRS, CDR2 YFSETQ. The CDR3 extends over 16 amino acids. The CDR3 reads CASSPRDRAFYNEQFF. The CDR3 DNA follows: TGCGCCAGCAGCCCTCGGGACAGGGCCTTTTACAATGAGCAGTTCTTC. Combining the CDR3 with reference TRBV5-1 and TRBJ2-1 gives the whole variable domain KAGVTQTPRYLIKTRGQQVTLSCSPISGHRSVSWYQQTPGQGLQFLFEYFSETQRNKGNFPGRFSGRQFSNSRSEMNVSTLELGDSALYLCASSPRDRAFYNEQFFGPGTRLTVL.

The rearrangement uses TRBV5-5 and TRBJ2-3, with D unclear. This CDR3 contains 13 residues. The germline V gene has CDR1 SGHKS and CDR2 YYEKEE (reference sequence). V was pared by 4 bases and J by 2 bases, with 8 bases between. The CDR3 nucleotides read TGTGCCAGCAGCCCCCTTTTCACAGATACGCAGTATTTT. Encoded protein: CASSPLFTDTQYF. The full variable domain, completed using reference TRBV5-5 and TRBJ2-3, is DAGVTQSPTHLIKTRGQQVTLRCSPISGHKSVSWYQQVLGQGPQFIFQYYEKEERGRGNFPDRFSARQFPNYSSELNVNALLLGDSALYLCASSPLFTDTQYFGPGTRLTVL.

This chain links TRBV5-1 with TRBJ2-3, with 7 bases fitting TRBD1. The CDR3 has 16 amino acids. The trim removed 0 bases at V and 3 bases at J, leaving 7 bases unmatched. Germline values: CDR1 SGHRS, CDR2 YFSETQ. This CDR3 reads CASSLAGTEATDTQYF. The CDR3 region has the DNA TGCGCCAGCAGCTTGGCAGGGACAGAGGCTACAGATACGCAGTATTTT.

DNA of the CDR3: TGCGCCAGCAGCCATACTGACAGGTTAACCTACGAGCAGTACTTC. Its translation is CASSHTDRLTYEQYF. The rearrangement uses TRBV4-1 and TRBJ2-7; TRBD1 is a possible D gene (6 bases). The V end lost 3 bases, the J end lost 2 bases, and 14 bases lay between the germline ends. Germline-derived CDR1 and CDR2 are MGHRA and YSYEKL. This CDR3 region has 15 residues.

The chain is built from TRBV28 and TRBJ1-6, with a weak D call TRBD1 (5 bases). The CDR3 has 16 amino acids. CDR1 MDHEN and CDR2 SYDVKM come from the germline V gene. Trimming removed 4 bases from V and 6 bases from J, with 16 bases in between. CDR3 sequence: CASSSRAGGVNSPLHF. Written as DNA, the CDR3 is TGTGCCAGCAGTTCCCGAGCCGGGGGGGTTAATTCACCCCTCCACTTT.

This sequence joins TRBV7-9 and TRBJ1-6; D unresolved. Between the trimmed V and J ends, which lost 1 base and 8 bases, there was a span of 3 bases. Germline V CDR1 and CDR2: SEHNR, FQNEAQ (reference sequence). The CDR3 loop spans 12 amino acids. This CDR3 reads CASSLGDSPLHF. The DNA of the CDR3 is TGTGCCAGCAGCTTAGGCGATTCACCCCTCCACTTT.